The 28 T cell receptor beta chains in this list originate from one sample, sequenced in a study of cytomegalovirus exposure and HLA in healthy donors. 13 Jbeta primers and 60 Vbeta primers were used for the PCR. The method was immunoSEQ multiplex PCR; TCRdb's version includes in-frame clones alone and lacks a portion of them. The sample data list 95,000 to 150,000 clones. What was sequenced was PBMCs. These TCRs come from a man aged 18 to 30 in good health and CMV-seronegative.

The rearrangement joins TRBV2 to TRBJ2-7, with 8 bases lining up with TRBD2. The V gene's germline CDR1 is SNHLY and CDR2 FYNNEI. The CDR3 is made up of 11 amino acids. The CDR3 coding sequence is TGTGCGAGCGGGAGTCTCTACGAGCAGTACTTC. Translating gives CASGSLYEQYF.

The V gene is TRBV18, the J gene TRBJ2-1; 12 bases are shared with TRBD1. The CDR3 extends over 15 amino acids. V gave up 0 bases and J gave up 9 bases; unmatched junction bases: 3. Germline CDR1 KGHSH, CDR2 LQKENI. CDR3 sequence (DNA): TGTGCCAGCTCACCACCGGGACAGGGGGCGCGTGAGCAGTTCTTC. Translation: CASSPPGQGAREQFF. Based on the CDR3 plus reference TRBV18 and TRBJ2-1, the full variable domain is NAGVMQNPRHLVRRRGQEARLRCSPMKGHSHVYWYRQLPEEGLKFMVYLQKENIIDESGMPKERFSAEFPKEGPSILRIQQVVRGDSAAYFCASSPPGQGAREQFFGPGTRLTVL.

The chain joins TRBV5-4 to TRBJ1-1; 8 nucleotides agree with TRBD1. CDR1 is SGHNT, CDR2 YYREEE, per germline (reference sequence). Trimming removed 4 bases from V and 4 bases from J; junction bases left unmatched: 3. CDR3 length: 13 residues. CDR3 sequence reads: CASSPGTGTEAFF. The CDR3 nucleotides are TGTGCCAGCAGCCCTGGGACAGGCACTGAAGCTTTCTTT. Together with reference TRBV5-4 and TRBJ1-1, the CDR3 gives the full variable domain: ETGVTQSPTHLIKTRGQQVTLRCSSQSGHNTVSWYQQALGQGPQFIFQYYREEENGRGNFPPRFSGLQFPNYSSELNVNALELDDSALYLCASSPGTGTEAFFGQGTRLTVV.

J is TRBJ2-7 and V is TRBV19, with 8 bases matching TRBD2. The germline V gene has CDR1 LNHDA and CDR2 SQIVND (reference sequence). The CDR3 is 13 amino acids. The V and J ends lost 7 bases and 4 bases, in that order; junction bases with no gene match: 6. The CDR3 sequence: CASNERESYEQYF. CDR3 DNA: TGTGCCAGTAACGAGCGGGAGTCATACGAGCAGTACTTC.

The chain carries TRBV10-3 and TRBJ2-7, with 10 bases fitting TRBD1. V gave up 0 bases and J gave up 0 bases; unmatched junction bases: 8. Germline CDR1 and CDR2: ENHRY and SYGVKD. The CDR3 sequence is 18 residues long. CDR3 nucleotide sequence: TGTGCCATCAGTGAGTCGACTGACAGGGGGCTCCTCTCCTACGAGCAGTACTTC. Translated: CAISESTDRGLLSYEQYF.

Details on this clone: The junction differs from germline at one of its ends, possibly a read error. The chain couples TRBV6-5 to TRBJ2-2, with TRBD2 identical over 8 bases. CDR1 is MNHEY and CDR2 is SVGAGI in the germline V gene. The CDR3 sequence is 11 residues long. In nucleotides, the CDR3 is TGTGCCAGCAGACAAGCGGGGGTGCTGTTTTTT. Protein sequence: CASRQAGVLFF.

The chain combines TRBV5-8 with TRBJ1-1; D is uncertain. The germline gives CDR1 SGHTS, CDR2 YDEGEE. The CDR3 is 9 amino acids. Deletions cut 4 bases from V and 10 bases from J, with 5 bases between. The CDR3 DNA follows: TGTGCCAGCAGCCCGGGAGCTTTCTTT. Amino acids: CASSPGAFF.

The chain couples TRBV27 to TRBJ1-6, with TRBD1 matching 8 bases. The CDR3 spans 15 residues. V was clipped by 2 bases and J by 7 bases; unmatched bases: 4. Germline lookup yields CDR1 MNHEY and CDR2 SMNVEV (reference sequence). The CDR3 DNA is TGTGCCAGCAGTTTAGCCAGGGGGCTGAATTCACCCCTCCACTTT. Amino acids: CASSLARGLNSPLHF.

The V gene is TRBV5-4, the J gene TRBJ1-2, with 9 bases that match TRBD1. The CDR3 extends over 13 amino acids. Germline CDR1 is SGHNT and CDR2 is YYREEE (reference sequence). Trimming cost V 4 bases and J 7 bases; bases outside gene matches: 5. Here the CDR3 DNA reads TGTGCCAGCAGCGTACAGGGGGCAGGTGGCTACACCTTC. Amino acid sequence: CASSVQGAGGYTF. The complete variable domain, with remaining parts taken from reference TRBV5-4 and TRBJ1-2, reads ETGVTQSPTHLIKTRGQQVTLRCSSQSGHNTVSWYQQALGQGPQFIFQYYREEENGRGNFPPRFSGLQFPNYSSELNVNALELDDSALYLCASSVQGAGGYTFGSGTRLTVV.

This chain joins TRBV2 and TRBJ1-5; 9 bases map to TRBD1. Germline V gene lookup returns CDR1 SNHLY and CDR2 FYNNEI. The CDR3 is made up of 15 amino acids. The junction had 10 bases not matched to a gene; V was cut back by 6 bases and J by 7 bases. The CDR3 region has the DNA TGTGCCAGCAGCCGGGACAGGGCTGTAGGGCAGCCCCAGCATTTT. It translates to CASSRDRAVGQPQHF. The full variable domain, its missing parts supplied by reference TRBV2 and TRBJ1-5, is EPEVTQTPSHQVTQMGQEVILRCVPISNHLYFYWYRQILGQKVEFLVSFYNNEISEKSEIFDDQFSVERPDGSNFTLKIRSTKLEDSAMYFCASSRDRAVGQPQHFGDGTRLSIL.

V gene TRBV6-1 combines with J gene TRBJ1-6; TRBD1 might be the D (6 bases). V lost 4 bases and J 9 bases, leaving 16 bases between the germline ends. Germline CDR1 MNHNS, CDR2 SASEGT. This CDR3 region has 15 residues. CDR3 nucleotide sequence: TGTGCCAGCAGTGCGGTTAAGGACAGCCCTTCACCCCTCCACTTT. This encodes CASSAVKDSPSPLHF.

The rearrangement uses TRBV7-9 and TRBJ2-3, with TRBD2 matching over 9 bases. The ends lost 5 bases at V and 4 bases at J; junction bases unmatched: 7. Germline V gives CDR1 SEHNR, CDR2 FQNEAQ (reference sequence). The CDR3 consists of 15 residues. The CDR3 sequence is CASSPPLAGPDTQYF. The DNA of the CDR3 is TGTGCCAGCAGCCCCCCCCTAGCGGGGCCAGATACGCAGTATTTT.

On this clone: A junction boundary mismatches the germline segment, possibly from a read error. Here the CDR3 DNA reads TGTGCCAGCAGCGTAGCGGGGCTACTCGAGACCCAGTACTTC. This sequence encodes CASSVAGLLETQYF. The chain is built from TRBV7-6 and TRBJ2-5, with 8 bases matching TRBD2. The CDR3 is made up of 14 amino acids. Per the germline V gene, CDR1 is SGHVS and CDR2 is FNYEAQ.

The genes are TRBV2 and TRBJ2-6, with a weak D call TRBD1 (6 bases). The CDR3 length is 15 residues. V lost 1 base and J lost 3, with 7 bases in between. CDR1 and CDR2 from the germline V gene are SNHLY and FYNNEI. CDR3 nucleotide sequence: TGTGCCAGCAGTGAAGACAGGGTTGGGGCCAACGTCCTGACTTTC. Its protein is CASSEDRVGANVLTF.

The CDR3 region is CASSLQGGMRTEAFF. The CDR3 region has the DNA TGTGCCAGCAGCTTGCAGGGGGGAATGAGGACTGAAGCTTTCTTT. This chain links TRBV7-9 with TRBJ1-1; 7 bases match TRBD1. The CDR3 is made up of 15 amino acids. The germline V gene has CDR1 SEHNR and CDR2 FQNEAQ (reference sequence). J was trimmed by 5 bases and V by 3 bases; bases with no gene match: 9.

This rearrangement joins TRBV9 to TRBJ2-7; TRBD2 matches 13 bases. Germline assignment: CDR1 SGDLS and CDR2 YYNGEE. V was pared by 3 bases and J by 3 bases, with 9 bases of the junction left unmatched. This CDR3 has 17 residues. The CDR3 is CASSATKTSGRDYEQYF. In nucleotides, the CDR3 is TGTGCCAGCAGCGCGACGAAAACTAGCGGGAGGGACTACGAGCAGTACTTC. Full variable domain (remainder filled in from reference TRBV9 and TRBJ2-7): DSGVTQTPKHLITATGQRVTLRCSPRSGDLSVYWYQQSLDQGLQFLIQYYNGEERAKGNILERFSAQQFPDLHSELNLSSLELGDSALYFCASSATKTSGRDYEQYFGPGTRLTVT.

V and J are TRBV4-1 and TRBJ2-7, with TRBD1 matching 11 bases. V lost 2 bases to trimming and J lost 3 bases; unmatched junction nucleotides: 3. Germline V CDR1 and CDR2: MGHRA, YSYEKL. The CDR3 has 15 amino acids. The CDR3 reads CASSQRTGGFYEQYF. In DNA, the CDR3 is TGCGCCAGCAGCCAACGGACAGGGGGCTTCTACGAGCAGTACTTC.

The V and J genes are TRBV5-1 and TRBJ1-4, with D tentatively TRBD1 (5 bases). CDR1 is SGHRS and CDR2 is YFSETQ in the germline V gene. The CDR3 runs 15 residues. Trimming stripped 4 bases from V and 4 bases from J, with 14 bases between. The CDR3 region has the DNA TGCGCCAGCAGCCCCGGGGGTAGTGGTAATGAAAAACTGTTTTTT. It is translated as CASSPGGSGNEKLFF.

CDR3 region: CASSPAQGNSYEQYF. CDR3 coding DNA: TGTGCCAGCAGCCCCGCACAGGGGAACTCCTACGAGCAGTACTTC. V usage is TRBV7-2 and J usage is TRBJ2-7; 7 bases are a match to TRBD1. The CDR3 is 15 amino acids. J gave up 0 bases and V 5 bases, and 7 bases lay outside the gene matches. CDR1 SGHTA and CDR2 FQGNSA come from the germline V gene.

The chain recombines TRBV19 with TRBJ1-5; D is uncertain. Trimming cost V 10 bases and J 2 bases, with 18 bases left between them. This CDR3 has 15 residues. Germline V CDR1 and CDR2: LNHDA, SQIVND (reference sequence). The CDR3 DNA reads as TGTGCCACCGCGCGGGATTGGTCCGGCAATCAGCCCCAGCATTTT. Encoded protein: CATARDWSGNQPQHF.

The chain combines TRBV5-4 with TRBJ1-2; a possible D gene is TRBD1 (5 bases). This CDR3 has 11 amino acids. Germline V gives CDR1 SGHNT, CDR2 YYREEE (reference sequence). Trimming pared 1 base from V and 7 bases from J, leaving 5 bases between. CDR3 nucleotides: TGTGCCAGCAGCTTGAGGGGTGGCTACACCTTC. This encodes CASSLRGGYTF.

This rearrangement joins TRBV5-6 to TRBJ1-2; possibly TRBD1 for D (5 bases). The germline V and J ends were trimmed by 1 base and 8 bases, with 12 bases remaining between them. Germline assignment: CDR1 SGHDT and CDR2 YYEEEE. The CDR3 totals 13 residues. The DNA for the CDR3 is TGTGCCAGCAGCTTGCGTAGGGGTGAAGGCTACACCTTC. Amino acid sequence: CASSLRRGEGYTF.

This chain links TRBV19 with TRBJ1-1; D uncertain. Trimming removed 0 bases from V and 3 bases from J, with 8 bases in between. Germline-derived CDR1 and CDR2 are LNHDA and SQIVND (reference sequence). The CDR3 covers 14 residues. The CDR3 nucleotides read TGTGCCAGTAGTATAGAGGGGAGGGACACTGAAGCTTTCTTT. As protein: CASSIEGRDTEAFF. Complete variable domain (other parts from reference TRBV19 and TRBJ1-1): DGGITQSPKYLFRKEGQNVTLSCEQNLNHDAMYWYRQDPGQGLRLIYYSQIVNDFQKGDIAEGYSVSREKKESFPLTVTSAQKNPTAFYLCASSIEGRDTEAFFGQGTRLTVV.

The chain carries TRBV28 and TRBJ2-7, with 8 bases matching TRBD1. CDR1 is MDHEN and CDR2 is SYDVKM in the germline V gene. With V trimmed by 2 bases and J by 2 bases, 8 bases remained unmatched. The CDR3 sequence is 16 residues long. CDR3 bases: TGTGCCAGCAGTTTACACAGACAGGGGCCTACCTACGAGCAGTACTTC. Amino acid sequence: CASSLHRQGPTYEQYF. Full variable domain (rest looked up from reference TRBV28 and TRBJ2-7): DVKVTQSSRYLVKRTGEKVFLECVQDMDHENMFWYRQDPGLGLRLIYFSYDVKMKEKGDIPEGYSVSREKKERFSLILESASTNQTSMYLCASSLHRQGPTYEQYFGPGTRLTVT.

The V gene is TRBV5-1, the J gene TRBJ2-1; 7 positions match TRBD1. Germline V gene lookup returns CDR1 SGHRS and CDR2 YFSETQ. Trimming removed 0 bases from V and 0 bases from J; junction bases left unmatched: 6. The length of the CDR3 is 17 residues. CDR3 bases: TGCGCCAGCAGCTTGGCGGGACAGCGGAGCTCCTACAATGAGCAGTTCTTC. It encodes CASSLAGQRSSYNEQFF.

This chain links TRBV29-1 with TRBJ1-4; 7 bases align to TRBD1. The germline V gene has CDR1 SQVTM and CDR2 ANQGSEA. V lost 5 bases to trimming and J lost 7 bases; unmatched junction nucleotides: 10. The CDR3 runs to 14 residues. CDR3 protein: CSVLPGGKGEKLFF. The CDR3 DNA reads TGCAGCGTTTTGCCAGGGGGAAAGGGTGAAAAACTGTTTTTT.

To note about this clone: Sequence at one end of the junction differs from germline and may be a read error. V gene TRBV29-1 combines with J gene TRBJ1-2; D unresolved. CDR3 length: 12 residues. Germline V CDR1 and CDR2: SQVTM, ANQGSEA. Written as DNA, the CDR3 is TGCAGCGTTTGGGTCGGTAACTATGGCTATACCTTC. Translated, it gives CSVWVGNYGYTF.

The V gene is TRBV9, the J gene TRBJ2-5; TRBD1 matches at 8 bases. CDR1 SGDLS and CDR2 YYNGEE come from the germline V gene. CDR3 length equals 13 residues. After removal of 4 bases from V and 11 bases from J, the junction contained 10 bases not matched to a gene. The DNA of the CDR3 is TGTGCCAGCAGCCCACGACAGGGGTGGGAGCAGTACTTC. Encoded protein: CASSPRQGWEQYF.